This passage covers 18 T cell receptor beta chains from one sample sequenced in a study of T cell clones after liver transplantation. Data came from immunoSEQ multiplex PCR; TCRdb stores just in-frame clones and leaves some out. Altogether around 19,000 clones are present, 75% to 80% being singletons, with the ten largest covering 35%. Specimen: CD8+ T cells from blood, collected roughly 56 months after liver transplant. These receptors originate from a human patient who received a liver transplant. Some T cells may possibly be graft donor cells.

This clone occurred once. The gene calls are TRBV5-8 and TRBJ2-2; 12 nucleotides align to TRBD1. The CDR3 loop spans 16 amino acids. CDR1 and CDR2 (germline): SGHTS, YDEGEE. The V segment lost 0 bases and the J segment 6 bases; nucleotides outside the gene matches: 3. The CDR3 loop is CASSLEGQGAPGELFF. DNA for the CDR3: TGTGCCAGCAGCTTGGAGGGACAGGGGGCCCCCGGGGAGCTGTTTTTT. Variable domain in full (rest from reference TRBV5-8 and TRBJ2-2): EAGVTQSPTHLIKTRGQQATLRCSPISGHTSVYWYQQALGLGLQFLLWYDEGEERNRGNFPPRFSGRQFPNYSSELNVNALELEDSALYLCASSLEGQGAPGELFFGEGSRLTVL.

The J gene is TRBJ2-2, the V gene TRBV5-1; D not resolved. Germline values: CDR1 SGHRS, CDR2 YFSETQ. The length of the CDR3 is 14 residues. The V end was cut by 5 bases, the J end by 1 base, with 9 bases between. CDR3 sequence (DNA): TGCGCCAGCAGTCGCGACAAGAACACCGGGGAGCTGTTTTTT. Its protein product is CASSRDKNTGELFF.

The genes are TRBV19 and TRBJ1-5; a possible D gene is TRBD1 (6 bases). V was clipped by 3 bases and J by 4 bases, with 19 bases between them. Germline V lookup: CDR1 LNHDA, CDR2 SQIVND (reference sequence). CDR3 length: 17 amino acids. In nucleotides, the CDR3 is TGTGCCAGTAGTATTAAAGGAGGTTGGGGACAAAATCAGCCCCAGCATTTT. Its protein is CASSIKGGWGQNQPQHF.

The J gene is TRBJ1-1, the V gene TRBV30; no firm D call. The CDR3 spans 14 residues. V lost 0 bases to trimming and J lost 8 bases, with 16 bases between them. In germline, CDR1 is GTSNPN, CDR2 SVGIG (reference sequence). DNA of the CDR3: TGTGCCTGGAGTGTACTAGAAGGGAGATTAGAAGCTTTCTTT. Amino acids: CAWSVLEGRLEAFF.

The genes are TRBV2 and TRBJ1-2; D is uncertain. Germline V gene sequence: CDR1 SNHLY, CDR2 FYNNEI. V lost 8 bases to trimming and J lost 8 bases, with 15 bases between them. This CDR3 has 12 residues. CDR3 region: CASLGLGEGYTF. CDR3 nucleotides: TGTGCCAGCCTCGGATTAGGCGAGGGCTACACCTTC. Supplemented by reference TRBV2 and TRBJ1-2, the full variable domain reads EPEVTQTPSHQVTQMGQEVILRCVPISNHLYFYWYRQILGQKVEFLVSFYNNEISEKSEIFDDQFSVERPDGSNFTLKIRSTKLEDSAMYFCASLGLGEGYTFGSGTRLTVV.

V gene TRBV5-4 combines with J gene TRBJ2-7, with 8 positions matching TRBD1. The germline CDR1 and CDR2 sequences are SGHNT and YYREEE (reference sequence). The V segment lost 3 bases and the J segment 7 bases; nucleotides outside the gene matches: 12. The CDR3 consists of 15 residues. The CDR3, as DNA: TGTGCCAGCAGCTCCCCGGGACAGGCGTTTTATGAGCAGTACTTC. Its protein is CASSSPGQAFYEQYF.

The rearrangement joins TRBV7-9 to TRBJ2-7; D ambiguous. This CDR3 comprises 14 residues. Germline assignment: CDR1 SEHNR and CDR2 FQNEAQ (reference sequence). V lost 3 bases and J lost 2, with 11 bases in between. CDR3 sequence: CASSFQGLPYEQYF. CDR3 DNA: TGTGCCAGCAGCTTTCAAGGCCTGCCCTACGAGCAGTACTTC.

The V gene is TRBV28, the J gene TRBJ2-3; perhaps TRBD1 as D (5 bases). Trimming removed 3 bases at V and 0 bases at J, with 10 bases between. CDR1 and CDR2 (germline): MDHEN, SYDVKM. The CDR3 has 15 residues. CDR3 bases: TGTGCCAGCAGTTTTACAGGTTCTAGCACAGATACGCAGTATTTT. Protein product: CASSFTGSSTDTQYF.

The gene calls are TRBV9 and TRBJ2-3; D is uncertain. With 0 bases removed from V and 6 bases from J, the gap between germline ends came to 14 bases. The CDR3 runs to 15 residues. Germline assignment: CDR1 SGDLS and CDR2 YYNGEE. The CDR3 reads CASSVELENFDTQYF. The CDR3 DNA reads TGTGCCAGCAGCGTAGAGCTGGAAAATTTCGATACGCAGTATTTT.

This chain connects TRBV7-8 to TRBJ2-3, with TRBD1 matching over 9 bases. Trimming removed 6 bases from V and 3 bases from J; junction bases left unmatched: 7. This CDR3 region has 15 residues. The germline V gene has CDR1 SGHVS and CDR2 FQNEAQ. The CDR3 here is CASRSSGTGTDTQYF. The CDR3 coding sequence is TGTGCCAGCAGAAGCTCCGGGACAGGGACAGATACGCAGTATTTT.

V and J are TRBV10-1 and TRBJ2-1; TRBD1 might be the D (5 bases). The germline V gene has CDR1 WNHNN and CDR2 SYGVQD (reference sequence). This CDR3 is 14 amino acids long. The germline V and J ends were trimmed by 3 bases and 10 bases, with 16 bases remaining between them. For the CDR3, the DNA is TGCGCCAGCAGTGATGGTACAGGTCAATGGGAGCAGTTCTTC. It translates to CASSDGTGQWEQFF.

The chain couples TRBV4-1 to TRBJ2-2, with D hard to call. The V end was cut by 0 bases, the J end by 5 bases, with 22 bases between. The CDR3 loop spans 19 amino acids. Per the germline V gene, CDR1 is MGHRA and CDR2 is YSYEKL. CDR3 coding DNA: TGCGCCAGCAGCCAAGATGAGGAAGTGCGGACCCGGTGGACCGGGGAGCTGTTTTTT. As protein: CASSQDEEVRTRWTGELFF.

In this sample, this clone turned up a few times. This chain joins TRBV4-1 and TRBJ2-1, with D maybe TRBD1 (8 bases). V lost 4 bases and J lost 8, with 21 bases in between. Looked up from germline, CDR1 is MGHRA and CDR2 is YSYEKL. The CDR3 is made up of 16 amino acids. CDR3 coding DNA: TGCGCCAGCAGCCCGGGGGGCAGGGGGCGCTCCCATGAGCAGTTCTTC. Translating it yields CASSPGGRGRSHEQFF.

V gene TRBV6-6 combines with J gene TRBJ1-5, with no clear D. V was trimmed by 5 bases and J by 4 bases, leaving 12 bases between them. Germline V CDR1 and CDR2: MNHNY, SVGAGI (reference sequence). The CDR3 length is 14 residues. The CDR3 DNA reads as TGTGCCAGCAGTGCCGGCCCCGGGAATCAGCCCCAGCATTTT. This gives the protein CASSAGPGNQPQHF.

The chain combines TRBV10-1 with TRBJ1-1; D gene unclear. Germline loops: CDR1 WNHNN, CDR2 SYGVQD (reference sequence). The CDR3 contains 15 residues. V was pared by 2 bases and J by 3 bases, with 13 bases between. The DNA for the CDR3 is TGCGCCAGCAGTGAGGACTCCAATGGGGACACTGAAGCTTTCTTT. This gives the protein CASSEDSNGDTEAFF.

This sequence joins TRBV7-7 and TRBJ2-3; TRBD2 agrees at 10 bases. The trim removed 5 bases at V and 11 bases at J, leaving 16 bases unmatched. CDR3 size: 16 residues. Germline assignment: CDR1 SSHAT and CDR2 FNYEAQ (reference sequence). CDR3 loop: CASSGGTSARVDEQYF. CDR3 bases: TGTGCCAGCAGCGGGGGGACTAGCGCTAGAGTGGATGAGCAGTATTTT.

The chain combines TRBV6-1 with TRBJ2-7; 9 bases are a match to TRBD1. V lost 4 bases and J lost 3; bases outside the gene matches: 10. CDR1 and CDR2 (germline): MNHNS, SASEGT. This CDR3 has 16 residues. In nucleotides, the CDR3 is TGTGCCAGCAGTGGAGACAGGGGGTTCCGATACTACGAGCAGTACTTC. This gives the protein CASSGDRGFRYYEQYF.

For the CDR3, the DNA is TGCGCCAGCAGCCAAGGAGGGGCCGGGCCGACACAAGAGACCCAGTACTTC. Its protein product is CASSQGGAGPTQETQYF. J is TRBJ2-5 and V is TRBV4-1; D is perhaps TRBD1 or TRBD2 (5 bases each). V lost 1 base to trimming and J lost 2 bases, with 17 bases between them. CDR1 and CDR2 (germline): MGHRA, YSYEKL. The CDR3 runs to 17 residues.